Listed below are T cell receptor beta chains from one sample, sequenced in a study of blood T cell repertoires in COVID-19. The table came from immunoSEQ multiplex PCR; TCRdb's copy has only in-frame clones and leaves some out. The table includes approximately 77,000 clones, 80% detected once. The specimen was peripheral blood. The receptors were gathered from a woman aged 70-85 years with acute or convalescent COVID-19. CDR3s include the opening cysteine and the closing phenylalanine or tryptophan.

V: TRBV19
J: TRBJ1-2
CDR3: CASRNHSGNGYTF

V: TRBV6-5
J: TRBJ2-5
CDR3: CASSYSTYGHGETQYF

V: TRBV14
J: TRBJ1-4
CDR3: CASSQVPWTGGAPTNEKLFF

V: TRBV24-1
J: TRBJ2-2
CDR3: CATSADRQGTGELFF

V: TRBV11-3
J: TRBJ2-5
CDR3: CASSLVVETQYF

V: TRBV7-2
J: TRBJ2-2
CDR3: CASSLEAGGPLEPGELFF

V: TRBV6-6
J: TRBJ1-5
CDR3: CASSYTGSNQPQHF

V: TRBV27
J: TRBJ1-1
CDR3: CASSPLLGGAFF

V: TRBV12-5
J: TRBJ2-1
CDR3: CASGSTILKFAGGPSSYNEQFF

V: TRBV6-5
J: TRBJ1-3
CDR3: CASTLNMPNTIYF

V: TRBV11-2
J: TRBJ1-1
CDR3: CASSFGRGGMNTEAFF

V: TRBV4-2
J: TRBJ1-2
CDR3: CASSTGTGAEGYTF

V: TRBV20-1
J: TRBJ2-1
CDR3: CSARLGGQFF

V: TRBV13
J: TRBJ1-2
CDR3: CASSLVLERTANYGYTF

V: TRBV6-6
J: TRBJ1-2
CDR3: CASSYGLIQGDYGYTF

V: TRBV5-1
J: TRBJ2-5
CDR3: CASSALAGGLQETQYF